This T cell receptor (beta chain) was found in a study of tumor-infiltrating lymphocytes in primary liver carcinoma. Researchers generated TCR beta cDNA from about 0.5 ug of total RNA, relying on a constant-region primer. Slightly modified ARM-PCR with three nested multiplex PCR rounds yielded TCR beta libraries. Two initial PCR rounds of approximately 10 cycles each paired TRBV1-TRBV30 forward primers with a C-beta reverse primer. TCRdb redid the calling of the multiplex PCR reads with MiXCR, one entry per CDR3 protein. Here the sample spans approximately 330,000 distinct CDR3 sequences, 65% being singletons. RNA isolated from unsorted whole blood supplied the blood RNA, with germline DNA also extracted. The CDR3 has 14 amino acids. The germline V and J ends were trimmed by 1 base and 4 bases, with 10 bases remaining between them. Germline V gene sequence: CDR1 MDHEN, CDR2 SYDVKM. This clonotype was observed a few times.

The receptor was derived from a man aged 40-50 years with primary liver carcinoma and hepatitis B virus infection. Sequences were obtained from peripheral blood. J is TRBJ1-2 and V is TRBV28; D is undetermined. DNA for the CDR3: TGTGCCAGCAGTTTATTGCGAGGAATCTATGGCTACACCTTC. It yields the protein CASSLLRGIYGYTF.